Each of the 2 T cell receptor beta chains below was sequenced from the same sample in a study of a mutant IDH1 vaccine in newly diagnosed glioma. Only in-frame clones appear in the TCRdb table, and some are missing; sequencing was by immunoSEQ multiplex PCR. The table records roughly 74,000 clones, around 85% of them present only once. These receptors are not linked to any known antigen. Time point specified: week 23, last vaccination. Vaccination used 300 ug of mutant IDH1 20-mer peptide per dose, with topical imiquimod. The specimen was PBMCs, collected from a glioma patient whose treatment included an IDH1 peptide vaccine. The receptor source for this set is a man in his thirties or forties with glioma. Some clones in this sample may be carry-over from other donors' samples.

The rearrangement joins TRBV27 to TRBJ1-1, with D possibly TRBD1 on 6 matching bases. The V end was cut by 2 bases, the J end by 5 bases, with 15 bases between. The length of the CDR3 is 15 residues. Germline CDR1 MNHEY, CDR2 SMNVEV (reference sequence). The CDR3: CASSLVGAGDTEAFF. In DNA form, the CDR3 reads TGTGCCAGCAGTTTAGTGGGGGCGGGAGATACTGAAGCTTTCTTT.

This chain joins TRBV9 and TRBJ1-1, with 9 bases fitting TRBD1. The CDR3 is 14 residues long. Germline CDR1 is SGDLS and CDR2 is YYNGEE. V was clipped by 4 bases and J by 8 bases; unmatched bases: 9. CDR3 region: CASSTRRTGDEAFF. CDR3 in DNA: TGTGCCAGCAGCACCCGTCGGACAGGGGACGAAGCTTTCTTT.